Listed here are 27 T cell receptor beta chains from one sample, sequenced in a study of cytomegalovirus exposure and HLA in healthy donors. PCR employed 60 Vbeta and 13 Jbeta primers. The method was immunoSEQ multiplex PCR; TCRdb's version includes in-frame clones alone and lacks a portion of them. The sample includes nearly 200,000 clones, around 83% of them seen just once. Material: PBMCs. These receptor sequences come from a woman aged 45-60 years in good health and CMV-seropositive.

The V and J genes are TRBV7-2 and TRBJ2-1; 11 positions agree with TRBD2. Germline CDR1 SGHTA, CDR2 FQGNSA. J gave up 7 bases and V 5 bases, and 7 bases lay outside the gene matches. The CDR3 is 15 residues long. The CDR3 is CASSTGTSGINEQFF. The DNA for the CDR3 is TGTGCCAGCAGCACCGGGACTAGCGGTATTAATGAGCAGTTCTTC.

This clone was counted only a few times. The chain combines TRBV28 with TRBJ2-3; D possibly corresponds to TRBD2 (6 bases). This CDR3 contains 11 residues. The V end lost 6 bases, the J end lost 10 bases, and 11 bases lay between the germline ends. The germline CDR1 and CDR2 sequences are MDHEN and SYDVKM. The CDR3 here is CASSRGRPQYF. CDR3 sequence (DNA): TGTGCCAGCAGCCGGGGGAGACCGCAGTATTTT.

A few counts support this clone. This chain's CDR3 is CASSRTGMGGGTEAFF. CDR3 DNA sequence: TGTGCCAGCTCACGGACAGGGATGGGCGGGGGCACTGAAGCTTTCTTT. This chain links TRBV18 with TRBJ1-1; 8 bases fit TRBD1. Unmatched junction bases numbered 11, after V lost 4 bases and J lost 4 bases. CDR1 and CDR2 from the germline V gene are KGHSH and LQKENI. This CDR3 comprises 16 residues.

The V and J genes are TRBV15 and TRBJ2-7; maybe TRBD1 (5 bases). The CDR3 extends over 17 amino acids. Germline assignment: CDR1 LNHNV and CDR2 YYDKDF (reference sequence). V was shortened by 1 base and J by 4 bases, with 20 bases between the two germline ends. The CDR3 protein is CATSRAKDTQGIYEQYF. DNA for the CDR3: TGTGCCACCAGCAGAGCGAAGGATACCCAGGGCATTTACGAGCAGTACTTC.

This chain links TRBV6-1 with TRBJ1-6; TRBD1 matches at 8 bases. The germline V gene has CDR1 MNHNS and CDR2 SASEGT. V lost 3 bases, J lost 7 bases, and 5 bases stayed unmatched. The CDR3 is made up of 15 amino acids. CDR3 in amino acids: CASSDYRGSNSPLHF. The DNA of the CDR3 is TGTGCCAGCAGTGACTACAGGGGGTCGAATTCACCCCTCCACTTT.

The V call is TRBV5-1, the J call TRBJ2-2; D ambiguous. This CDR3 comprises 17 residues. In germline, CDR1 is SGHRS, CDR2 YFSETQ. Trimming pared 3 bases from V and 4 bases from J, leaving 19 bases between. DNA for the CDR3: TGCGCCAGCAGCTCCAAATTTACAATGAGAGGCACCGGGGAGCTGTTTTTT. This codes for CASSSKFTMRGTGELFF.

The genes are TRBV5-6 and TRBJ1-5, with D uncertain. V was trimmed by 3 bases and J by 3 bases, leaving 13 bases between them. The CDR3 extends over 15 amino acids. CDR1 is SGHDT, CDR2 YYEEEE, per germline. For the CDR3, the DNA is TGTGCCAGCAGCTACGGCCCCCAGGTCAATCAGCCCCAGCATTTT. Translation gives CASSYGPQVNQPQHF.

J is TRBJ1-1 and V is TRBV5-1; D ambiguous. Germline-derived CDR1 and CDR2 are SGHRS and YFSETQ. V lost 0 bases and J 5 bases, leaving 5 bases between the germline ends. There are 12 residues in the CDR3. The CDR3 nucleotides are TGCGCCAGCAGCTTGGGGAGTACTGAAGCTTTCTTT. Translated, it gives CASSLGSTEAFF.

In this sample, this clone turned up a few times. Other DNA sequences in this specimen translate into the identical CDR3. The CDR3 loop reads CASSSGTGDTEAFF. The DNA for the CDR3 is TGCGCCAGCAGCTCCGGGACAGGGGACACTGAAGCTTTCTTT. The rearrangement joins TRBV5-1 to TRBJ1-1; 10 nucleotides match TRBD1. Germline lookup yields CDR1 SGHRS and CDR2 YFSETQ. With V trimmed by 3 bases and J by 3 bases, 2 bases remained unmatched. The CDR3 is 14 residues long. The whole variable domain, filled in from reference TRBV5-1 and TRBJ1-1, reads KAGVTQTPRYLIKTRGQQVTLSCSPISGHRSVSWYQQTPGQGLQFLFEYFSETQRNKGNFPGRFSGRQFSNSRSEMNVSTLELGDSALYLCASSSGTGDTEAFFGQGTRLTVV.

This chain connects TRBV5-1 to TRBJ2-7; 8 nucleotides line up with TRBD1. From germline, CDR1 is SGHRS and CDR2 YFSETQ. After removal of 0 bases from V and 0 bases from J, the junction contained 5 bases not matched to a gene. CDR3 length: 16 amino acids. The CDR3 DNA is TGCGCCAGCAGCTTGGGCCCCACAGGGGGCTCCTACGAGCAGTACTTC. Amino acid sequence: CASSLGPTGGSYEQYF.

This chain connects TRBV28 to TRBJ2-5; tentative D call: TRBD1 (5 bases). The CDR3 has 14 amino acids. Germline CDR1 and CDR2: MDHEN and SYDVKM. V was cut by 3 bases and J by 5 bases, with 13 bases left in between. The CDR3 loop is CASSFQGLGETQYF. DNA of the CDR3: TGTGCCAGCAGTTTCCAGGGATTAGGTGAGACCCAGTACTTC.

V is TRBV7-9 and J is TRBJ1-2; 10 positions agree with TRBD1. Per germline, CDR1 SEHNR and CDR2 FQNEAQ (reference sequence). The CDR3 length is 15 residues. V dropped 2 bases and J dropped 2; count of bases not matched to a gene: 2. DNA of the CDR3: TGTGCCAGCAGCTTACGACAGGGGGCAAACTATGGCTACACCTTC. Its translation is CASSLRQGANYGYTF.

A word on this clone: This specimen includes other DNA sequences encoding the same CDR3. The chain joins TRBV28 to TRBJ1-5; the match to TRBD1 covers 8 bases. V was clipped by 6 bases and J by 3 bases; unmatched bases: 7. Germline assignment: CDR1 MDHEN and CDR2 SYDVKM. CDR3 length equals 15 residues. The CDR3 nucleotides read TGTGCCAGCAGCCCCCCGACAGGGGACAATCAGCCCCAGCATTTT. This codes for CASSPPTGDNQPQHF.

The CDR3 coding sequence is TGTGCCAGCAGTTCAAGCGGGAGGTGGAATGAGCAGTTCTTC. This encodes CASSSSGRWNEQFF. This sequence joins TRBV6-5 and TRBJ2-1; 9 bases are a match to TRBD2. V shed 4 bases and J 7 bases; nucleotides not matched to a gene: 5. Germline V CDR1 and CDR2: MNHEY, SVGAGI. This CDR3 region has 14 residues.

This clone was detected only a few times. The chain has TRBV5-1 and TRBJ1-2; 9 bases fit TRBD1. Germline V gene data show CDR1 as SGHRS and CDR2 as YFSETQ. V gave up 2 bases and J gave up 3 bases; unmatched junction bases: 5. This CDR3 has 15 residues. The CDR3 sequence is CASSLGTGMDYGYTF. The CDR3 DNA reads TGCGCCAGCAGCTTAGGGACAGGGATGGACTATGGCTACACCTTC.

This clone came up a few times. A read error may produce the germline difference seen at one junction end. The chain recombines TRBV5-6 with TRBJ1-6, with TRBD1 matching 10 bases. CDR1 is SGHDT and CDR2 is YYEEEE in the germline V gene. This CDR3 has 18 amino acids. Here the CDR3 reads CASSRGFQDRGYSSPLHF. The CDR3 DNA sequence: TGTGCCAGCAGCCGGGGGTTTCAGGACAGGGGGTATAGTTCACCCCTCCACTTT.

The CDR3 nucleotides are TGTGCCAGCAGCTTGCATCTTCAGGTGGATCATGAAAAACTGTTTTTT. Translating gives CASSLHLQVDHEKLFF. The chain carries TRBV5-6 and TRBJ1-4; the D is unclear. CDR1 and CDR2 (germline): SGHDT, YYEEEE. The CDR3 sequence is 16 residues long. V lost 1 base to trimming and J lost 6 bases, with 16 bases between them.

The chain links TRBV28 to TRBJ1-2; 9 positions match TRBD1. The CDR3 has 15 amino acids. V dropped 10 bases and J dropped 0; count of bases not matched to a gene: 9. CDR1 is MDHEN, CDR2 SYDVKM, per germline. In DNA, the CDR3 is TGTGCCACCAGCCGGGGGACAGGGCCTAACTATGGCTACACCTTC. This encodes CATSRGTGPNYGYTF.

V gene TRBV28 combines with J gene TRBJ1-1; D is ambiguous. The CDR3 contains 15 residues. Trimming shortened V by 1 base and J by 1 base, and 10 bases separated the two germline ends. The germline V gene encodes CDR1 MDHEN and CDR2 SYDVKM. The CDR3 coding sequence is TGTGCCAGCAGTTTATTGTACACCGCGAACACTGAAGCTTTCTTT. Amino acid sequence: CASSLLYTANTEAFF. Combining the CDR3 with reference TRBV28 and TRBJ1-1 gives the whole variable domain DVKVTQSSRYLVKRTGEKVFLECVQDMDHENMFWYRQDPGLGLRLIYFSYDVKMKEKGDIPEGYSVSREKKERFSLILESASTNQTSMYLCASSLLYTANTEAFFGQGTRLTVV.

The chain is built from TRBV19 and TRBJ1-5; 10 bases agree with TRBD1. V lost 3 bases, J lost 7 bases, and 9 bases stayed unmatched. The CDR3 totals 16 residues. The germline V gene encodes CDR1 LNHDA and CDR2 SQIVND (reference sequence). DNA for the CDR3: TGTGCCAGTAGTATTTCCGGGACAGGGGTCGGGCAGCCCCAGCATTTT. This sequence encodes CASSISGTGVGQPQHF.

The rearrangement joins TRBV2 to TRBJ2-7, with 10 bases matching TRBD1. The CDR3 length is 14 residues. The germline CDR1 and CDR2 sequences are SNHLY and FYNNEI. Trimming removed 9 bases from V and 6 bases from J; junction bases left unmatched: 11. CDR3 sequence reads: CASLRDRGLGEQYF. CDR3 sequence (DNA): TGTGCCAGTCTCCGGGACAGGGGATTAGGCGAGCAGTACTTC.

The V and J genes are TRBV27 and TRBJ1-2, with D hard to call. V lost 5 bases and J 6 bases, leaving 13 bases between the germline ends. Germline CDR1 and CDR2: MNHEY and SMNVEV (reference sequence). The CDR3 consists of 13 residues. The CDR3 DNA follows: TGTGCCAGCAGTGTGGGGAGGAAGGATGGCTACACCTTC. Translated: CASSVGRKDGYTF.

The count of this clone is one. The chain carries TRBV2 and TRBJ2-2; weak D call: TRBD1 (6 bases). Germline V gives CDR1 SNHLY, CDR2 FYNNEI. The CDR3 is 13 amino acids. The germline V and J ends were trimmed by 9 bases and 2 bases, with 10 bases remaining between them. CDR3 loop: CASVGQNTGELFF. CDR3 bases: TGTGCCAGTGTGGGACAAAACACCGGGGAGCTGTTTTTT.

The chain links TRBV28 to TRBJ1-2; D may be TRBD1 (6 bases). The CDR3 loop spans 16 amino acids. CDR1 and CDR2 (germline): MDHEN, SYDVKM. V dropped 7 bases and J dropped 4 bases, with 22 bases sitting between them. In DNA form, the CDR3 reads TGTGCCAGCACCTTAGGGGGGGGTTTAACCCTCTATGGCTACACCTTC. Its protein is CASTLGGGLTLYGYTF.

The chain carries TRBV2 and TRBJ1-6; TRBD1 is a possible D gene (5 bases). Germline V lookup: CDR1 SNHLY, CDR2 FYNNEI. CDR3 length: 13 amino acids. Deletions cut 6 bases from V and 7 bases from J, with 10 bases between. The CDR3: CASRPGPNSPLHF. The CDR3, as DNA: TGTGCCAGCAGACCAGGGCCCAATTCACCCCTCCACTTT.

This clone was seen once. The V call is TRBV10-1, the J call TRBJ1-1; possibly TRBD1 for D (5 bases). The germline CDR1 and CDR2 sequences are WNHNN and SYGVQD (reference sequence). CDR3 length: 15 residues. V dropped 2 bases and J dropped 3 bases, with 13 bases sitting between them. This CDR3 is CASSEAGQRDTEAFF. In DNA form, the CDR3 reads TGCGCCAGCAGTGAGGCAGGGCAAAGGGACACTGAAGCTTTCTTT.

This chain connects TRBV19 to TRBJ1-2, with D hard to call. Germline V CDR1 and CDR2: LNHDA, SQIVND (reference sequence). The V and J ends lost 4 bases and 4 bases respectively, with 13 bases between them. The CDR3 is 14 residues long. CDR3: CASSTRPGLYGYTF. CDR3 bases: TGTGCCAGTAGTACCCGACCAGGACTCTATGGCTACACCTTC.